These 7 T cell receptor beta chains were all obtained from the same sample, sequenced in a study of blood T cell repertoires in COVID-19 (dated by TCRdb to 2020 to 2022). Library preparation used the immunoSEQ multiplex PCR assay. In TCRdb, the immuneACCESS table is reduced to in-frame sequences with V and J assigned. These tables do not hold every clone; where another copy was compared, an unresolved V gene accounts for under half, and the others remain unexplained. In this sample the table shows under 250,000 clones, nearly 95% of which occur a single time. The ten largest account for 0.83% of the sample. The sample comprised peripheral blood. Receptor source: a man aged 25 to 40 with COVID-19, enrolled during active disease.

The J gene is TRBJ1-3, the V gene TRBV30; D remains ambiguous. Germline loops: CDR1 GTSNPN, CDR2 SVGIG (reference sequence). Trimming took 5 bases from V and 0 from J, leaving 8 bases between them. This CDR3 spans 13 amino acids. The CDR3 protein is CAWERHSGNTIYF. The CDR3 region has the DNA TGTGCCTGGGAGAGACACTCTGGAAACACCATATATTTT. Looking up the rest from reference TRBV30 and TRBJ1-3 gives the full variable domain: SQTIHQWPATLVQPVGSPLSLECTVEGTSNPNLYWYRQAAGRGLQLLFYSVGIGQISSEVPQNLSASRPQDRQFILSSKKLLLSDSGFYLCAWERHSGNTIYFGEGSWLTVV.

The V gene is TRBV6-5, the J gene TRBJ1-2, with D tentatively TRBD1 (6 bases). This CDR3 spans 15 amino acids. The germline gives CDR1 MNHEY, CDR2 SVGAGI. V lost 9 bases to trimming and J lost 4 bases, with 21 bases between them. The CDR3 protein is CASSLQQGPSYGYTF. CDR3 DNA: TGTGCCAGTAGTCTCCAACAGGGCCCCTCCTATGGCTACACCTTC.

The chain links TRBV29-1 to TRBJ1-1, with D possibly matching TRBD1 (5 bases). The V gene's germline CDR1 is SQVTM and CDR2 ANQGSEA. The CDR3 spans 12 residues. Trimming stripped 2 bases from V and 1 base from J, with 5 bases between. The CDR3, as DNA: TGCAGCGTTGAAAGGGGGAACACTGAAGCTTTCTTT. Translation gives CSVERGNTEAFF.

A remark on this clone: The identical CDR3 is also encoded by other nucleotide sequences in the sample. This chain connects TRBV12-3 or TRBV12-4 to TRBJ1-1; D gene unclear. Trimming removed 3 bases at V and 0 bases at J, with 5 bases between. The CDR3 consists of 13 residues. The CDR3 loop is CASSFTVNTEAFF. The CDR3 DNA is TGTGCCAGCAGTTTCACAGTGAACACTGAAGCTTTCTTT.

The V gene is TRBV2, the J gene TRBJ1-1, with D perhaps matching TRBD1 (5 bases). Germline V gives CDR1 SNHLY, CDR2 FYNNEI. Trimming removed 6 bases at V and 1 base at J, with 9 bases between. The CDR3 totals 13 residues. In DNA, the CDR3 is TGTGCCAGCAGGCCAACAGGGAACACTGAAGCTTTCTTT. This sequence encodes CASRPTGNTEAFF.

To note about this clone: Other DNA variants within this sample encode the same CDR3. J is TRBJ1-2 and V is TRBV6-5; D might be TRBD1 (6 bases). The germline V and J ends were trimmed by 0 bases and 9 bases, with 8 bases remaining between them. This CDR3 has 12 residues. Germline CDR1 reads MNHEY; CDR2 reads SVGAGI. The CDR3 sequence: CASSYSQGSYTF. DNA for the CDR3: TGTGCCAGCAGTTACTCACAGGGTAGCTACACCTTC.

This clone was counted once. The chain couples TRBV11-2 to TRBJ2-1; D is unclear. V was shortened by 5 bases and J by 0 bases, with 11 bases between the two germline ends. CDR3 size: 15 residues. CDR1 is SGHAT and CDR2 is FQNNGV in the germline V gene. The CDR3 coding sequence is TGTGCCAGCAGCCGAGACACGAGCTCCTACAATGAGCAGTTCTTC. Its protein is CASSRDTSSYNEQFF.